Described below is a single T cell receptor beta chain sequence and its context. This clonotype was detected many times. The clone's antigen remains unknown. No much larger clone exists at a distance of one base, and base qualities are not known. For repertoire sequencing, TCR beta CDR3 regions were amplified from RNA transcripts. The first round was an RT-PCR using HTBI primers with the Qiagen OneStep RT-PCR kit, and this first round was followed by a second-round multiplex PCR, then size selection and purification. Sequencing of the libraries was carried out on an Illumina HiSeq2000 in paired-end mode with 100 bp reads. The paper's data handling went like this. Reads were processed with SOAPnuke, discarding reads with adapters, uncalled bases, mean Phred below 15, or no exact constant-primer or identifier match. COPE v1.2.5 was used to merge high-quality paired reads. Clonotypes were defined as unique nucleotide sequences and were aligned to IMGT TRB V, D and J references using MiTCR v1.1. Analysis was restricted to V-J combinations with a frequency above 0.0001, which covered about 99% of repertoires. For each V-J combination, a TCR clonal expansion and chaos score was defined as F50 clonal expansion divided by the chaos observed in the TCRdist matrix. Welch's t-statistics and random forest were used to reduce the features to approximately 13 V-J combinations, which were then used as input to a naive Bayes classifier. The similarity between thyroid and blood repertoires was quantified using the Morisita-Horn index. The public reads were reprocessed in TCRdb via fastp at Q25 and MiXCR, keeping in-frame beta chains. Rows are combined by CDR3 protein, so each entry shows the most common genes and DNA. The V and J calls were not made by the authors but by TCRdb's processing. The table for this sample lists 300,000 to 350,000 distinct CDR3 sequences; 17% of them were counted only once. Clones ranked in the top ten supply approximately 13% of the sample.

The ophthalmopathy patients had moderately to severely active disease, with a Clinical Activity Score of 3 or higher, a NOSPECS grade of 4 or higher, and a disease duration of less than 3 months. Patients were excluded if they had other autoimmune diseases, uncontrolled infections, pregnancy or lactation. Clinical symptoms, serum thyroxine, TRAb, thyroid ultrasound and orbital computed tomography were used for diagnosis. PBMCs were isolated from more than 9 ml of fresh peripheral blood by Ficoll-Paque density gradient centrifugation. Trizol reagent was used to extract the total RNA, and its quality was then checked on an Agilent 2100 Bioanalyzer. The entry originates in a study of Graves' ophthalmopathy and Graves' hyperthyroidism (dated by TCRdb to the late 2010s). As for the study more broadly: Peripheral blood was collected before any treatment was given, at the time of initial diagnosis. In total, 135 blood samples were TCR-sequenced: 43 ophthalmopathy, approximately 75 hyperthyroidism and around 17 hyperthyroidism-to-ophthalmopathy patients. To explore V-J signatures distinguishing ophthalmopathy from hyperthyroidism, a discovery set of 100 patients (about 43 ophthalmopathy, 55 to 60 stable hyperthyroidism) was enrolled. Once sampling was done, hyperthyroidism patients were given methimazole at a starting dose of 30 mg daily, while ophthalmopathy patients were given high-dose intravenous methylprednisolone. The study used TCR beta repertoire signatures to distinguish Graves' ophthalmopathy from Graves' hyperthyroidism and to predict progression to ophthalmopathy. In over five hyperthyroidism patients, the T-cell repertoires found in thyroid tissue were compared with those found in blood. For independent validation, a separate cohort was made up of around 18 hyperthyroidism patients plus 17 patients who later progressed from hyperthyroidism to ophthalmopathy. General conclusions and limits of the study: Among expanded thyroid clonotypes with frequency above 0.001, most also showed up in blood, which suggests that blood repertoires may reflect the thyroid immune response. No statistical method was used to set the sample size in advance, and the investigators knew which group each participant was assigned to. In cross-validation, the 13-signature model distinguished ophthalmopathy from stable hyperthyroidism with 87.88% sensitivity and 81% to 82% specificity, while in the test set the corresponding values were roughly 80% and 75%. In validation, the model predicted ophthalmopathy progression with 70.59% sensitivity and roughly 78% specificity; fewer than 15 predicted patients were CT-confirmed with GO in a median of 6.5 months.

There are 17 amino acids in the CDR3, from cysteine to phenylalanine inclusive. Only the CDR3 region is kept as DNA, spanning 51 bases read in frame from base 1. CDR1 SNHLY and CDR2 FYNNEI are derived from the germline V gene. The junction shows trimming of 2 bases on V and 8 bases on J, and the gene matches do not reach 10 bases of it. The material sequenced was peripheral blood. The receptor was isolated from an adult man with Graves' ophthalmopathy. The rearranged segments are TRBV2 and TRBJ1-6, with 9 bases matching TRBD1. The nucleotides are TGTGCCAGCAGTGAAAGGTTCCCGGGACAGGGAGATTCACCCCTCCACTTT. This gives the protein CASSERFPGQGDSPLHF.